The 13 T cell receptor beta chains presented below share a single source sample, sequenced in a study of T-cell reconstitution after alpha-beta-depleted transplantation in children. TCRbeta library construction was performed incorporating unique molecular identifiers. TCRdb recomputed calls from the PCR reads with MiXCR, one row per CDR3 protein. The table has hundreds of thousands of distinct CDR3 sequences, approximately 17% seen once. This specimen was PBMCs from the stem cell graft donor, taken from the stem cell graft. The receptors originated from a human donor who donated a stem cell graft to a child with acute myeloid leukemia.

This clonotype turned up a few times. The CDR3 is CASSLELAGPPGRFF. CDR3 DNA: TGTGCCAGCAGCTTAGAGCTAGCGGGGCCTCCCGGAAGGTTCTTC. The genes are TRBV7-9 and TRBJ2-1; 9 bases are shared with TRBD2. CDR3 size: 15 residues. CDR1 is SEHNR, CDR2 FQNEAQ, per germline (reference sequence). The trim removed 1 base at V and 15 bases at J, leaving 13 bases unmatched.

This clonotype was seen many times. V gene TRBV6-6 combines with J gene TRBJ1-5; 7 nucleotides align to TRBD1. The CDR3 is 13 amino acids. Per germline, CDR1 MNHNY and CDR2 SVGAGI (reference sequence). J gave up 5 bases and V 10 bases, and 8 bases lay outside the gene matches. CDR3 bases: TGTGCCACCGAGGGGACAGTTGATCAGCCCCAGCATTTT. The encoded protein is CATEGTVDQPQHF.

The rearrangement joins TRBV20-1 to TRBJ1-2; 9 nucleotides agree with TRBD1. In germline, CDR1 is DFQATT, CDR2 SNEGSKA (reference sequence). V dropped 1 base and J dropped 1; count of bases not matched to a gene: 10. The CDR3 has 17 residues. CDR3 sequence: CSARGRGTGKVNYGYTF. CDR3 sequence (DNA): TGCAGTGCTAGAGGTCGAGGGACAGGGAAGGTTAACTATGGCTACACCTTC.

This clonotype was seen only a few times. V gene TRBV20-1 combines with J gene TRBJ1-2; D may be TRBD1 (5 bases). CDR3 size: 12 residues. CDR1 is DFQATT and CDR2 is SNEGSKA in the germline V gene (reference sequence). Trimming took off 6 bases at V and 8 bases at J, with 16 bases between the two ends. For the CDR3, the DNA is TGCAGTGCCCCTCCCGGGGCTGTGGGCTACACCTTC. Protein product: CSAPPGAVGYTF.

The chain has TRBV5-1 and TRBJ1-5, with D possibly matching TRBD1 (5 bases). V lost 1 base to trimming and J lost 5 bases, with 13 bases between them. Germline V gene lookup returns CDR1 SGHRS and CDR2 YFSETQ. This CDR3 spans 15 amino acids. The CDR3 spells CASSLTTGADQPQHF. The CDR3 nucleotides read TGCGCCAGCAGCTTGACAACAGGAGCTGATCAGCCCCAGCATTTT.

There are many counts of this clonotype. Written as DNA, the CDR3 is TGTGCCACCAGCAGAGGCCGGGACCGCCGCTACGAGCAGTACTTC. This encodes CATSRGRDRRYEQYF. J is TRBJ2-7 and V is TRBV15; D is tentatively TRBD1 or TRBD2 (5 bases each). Germline V gene lookup returns CDR1 LNHNV and CDR2 YYDKDF (reference sequence). Deletions cut 1 base from V and 3 bases from J, with 13 bases between. This CDR3 comprises 15 residues.

This chain links TRBV9 with TRBJ2-1; D uncertain. This CDR3 region has 16 residues. CDR1 and CDR2 from the germline V gene are SGDLS and YYNGEE. The ends were cut back, 0 bases at V and 5 bases at J, with 15 bases in the middle. The CDR3 here is CASSVVGLGFDNEQFF. The CDR3 nucleotides are TGTGCCAGCAGCGTAGTAGGTTTAGGGTTTGACAATGAGCAGTTCTTC.

This sequence joins TRBV5-1 and TRBJ1-4; 9 nucleotides agree with TRBD1. Germline values: CDR1 SGHRS, CDR2 YFSETQ. The CDR3 spans 15 residues. Trimming took 1 base from V and 7 from J; bases not matched to a gene: 5. The chain's CDR3 is CASSLTGGVGEKLFF. The CDR3 coding sequence is TGCGCCAGCAGCTTGACAGGGGGCGTCGGTGAAAAACTGTTTTTT.

In this sample, this clonotype turned up a few times. CDR3 nucleotides: TGCGCCAGCAGCTTGATGGGACAGGGGCTGGAGACCCAGTACTTC. Protein product: CASSLMGQGLETQYF. The chain couples TRBV5-1 to TRBJ2-5; 10 bases map to TRBD1. Trimming took 1 base from V and 5 from J; bases not matched to a gene: 5. The CDR3 is 15 amino acids. Germline V gene sequence: CDR1 SGHRS, CDR2 YFSETQ.

The chain recombines TRBV18 with TRBJ1-1, with a weak D call TRBD1 (6 bases). Between the trimmed V and J ends, which lost 2 bases and 4 bases, there was a span of 11 bases. The CDR3 is made up of 14 amino acids. Germline V gives CDR1 KGHSH, CDR2 LQKENI. This CDR3 is CASSPTGRGTEAFF. CDR3 sequence (DNA): TGTGCCAGCTCACCAACAGGGCGTGGCACTGAAGCTTTCTTT.

This clonotype came up a few times. The chain recombines TRBV9 with TRBJ2-5; 10 positions match TRBD2. Germline V gene sequence: CDR1 SGDLS, CDR2 YYNGEE. The CDR3 is 16 amino acids. J gave up 5 bases and V 0 bases, and 7 bases lay outside the gene matches. The CDR3 loop reads CASSVAPSGGAETQYF. The CDR3 DNA sequence: TGTGCCAGCAGCGTAGCACCTAGCGGGGGTGCGGAGACCCAGTACTTC.

V and J are TRBV5-1 and TRBJ2-7; D call uncertain. In germline, CDR1 is SGHRS, CDR2 YFSETQ. This CDR3 has 13 amino acids. V lost 3 bases and J lost 2, with 9 bases in between. CDR3 sequence (DNA): TGCGCCAGCAGCTCCTCACCTGCCTACGAGCAGTACTTC. It codes for CASSSSPAYEQYF.

A few counts support this clonotype. The gene calls are TRBV29-1 and TRBJ1-1, with D possibly TRBD1 on 5 matching bases. The CDR3 sequence is 12 residues long. The ends were cut back, 4 bases at V and 5 bases at J, with 11 bases in the middle. Germline-derived CDR1 and CDR2 are SQVTM and ANQGSEA. CDR3: CSVVGTSTEAFF. The DNA of the CDR3 is TGCAGCGTTGTGGGGACCTCTACTGAAGCTTTCTTT.